This T cell receptor beta chain is drawn from a study of T cell changes during pregnancy in multiple sclerosis. The CDR3 totals 13 residues. The germline V gene has CDR1 MNHNS and CDR2 SASEGT. The trim removed 5 bases at V and 9 bases at J, leaving 3 bases unmatched. TCRdb keeps only in-frame clones here, not all; method: immunoSEQ multiplex PCR. The top ten clones hold around 3.5% of a sample with about 57,000 clones, around 90% of them seen once. The chain couples TRBV6-1 to TRBJ2-1; 11 bases fit TRBD2. The material sequenced was peripheral blood, taken after pregnancy. This clonotype was obtained from a female donor in good health, enrolled as a control in a pregnancy study. CDR3: CASSRLAGLEQFF. The CDR3 DNA follows: TGTGCCAGCAGTAGACTAGCGGGGCTTGAGCAGTTCTTC.